This TCR beta chain was found in a study of identical twins listed by TCRdb under 2016. A note on the overall study: To test whether fetal clonotypes persist, this study deep-sequenced TCR alpha and beta repertoires from monozygotic twins, from unrelated adults of various ages, and from cord blood. To rule out contamination, replicate twin experiments were performed at different times with different library preparation protocols.

Study-wide findings and limitations: Invariant T cells such as MAIT and iNKT could partly confound zero-insertion analyses, although diverse VJ usage argued against such confounding for most clonotypes. Conclusions relied on cross-sectional statistical analysis, since the same donors could not be followed over many years. In monozygotic twins, recombination models systematically underestimated out-of-frame TCR alpha sharing, but the models matched the sharing seen between unrelated individuals. Excess twin sharing in beta out-of-frame sequences was weaker because fewer shared sequences lowered the signal-to-noise ratio. Compared with coincidental sharing between unrelated individuals, out-of-frame TCR alpha sequences shared between twins showed an excess of sequences with low generation probability. Abundant cord blood beta clonotypes carried fewer insertions; young adult naive repertoires showed a weaker similar trend, while memory repertoires showed none.

From its cysteine to its phenylalanine, the CDR3 spans 14 amino acids. The read is trimmed to its CDR3 DNA, 42 bases read in frame from base 1. Trimmed from V: 5 bases; trimmed from J: 3 bases; junction bases lacking a gene match: 3. From the germline V gene, CDR1 is KGHDR and CDR2 is SFDVKD. This clonotype was counted only a few times. Its target antigen remains unknown. Per-nucleotide qualities are absent, and no much larger clonotype sits a single base away. Every donor was a healthy Caucasian. The receptor library was made with 5' RACE. Data came from an Illumina HiSeq 2000. Template switching added a universal primer binding site, and the final cDNA carried a unique molecular identifier that allowed TCR cDNA molecules to be counted accurately. Specific primers in the conserved constant-segment region were used to synthesize first-strand cDNA for TCR alpha and beta chains. Each cDNA library was double barcoded, with a SMART-Mk sample barcode plus Illumina barcodes, to control for contamination. TruSeq adapter sequences and Illumina sample barcodes were added in two successive PCR steps. The Illumina HiSeq platform was used with custom primers to sequence TCR alpha and beta cDNA libraries. In the source study's methods: Raw reads were processed with MiGEC to extract unique molecular identifiers, and MiXCR was used to determine CDR3 positions. Recombination models were inferred per individual with the repgenHMM and IGoR tools using an EM algorithm. Shared clonotypes were analyzed with the tcR package in R, and sharing was normalized by the product of cloneset sizes. To study raw recombination without the effects of thymic and clonal selection, out-of-frame nonproductive sequences were analyzed. TCRdb reprocessed the public reads (quality trimming at Q25 with fastp, clone calling with MiXCR) and kept in-frame beta chains. Identical CDR3 protein sequences are pooled into one entry, listed with their most common genes and DNA. For this entry, the V and J calls and clone size follow TCRdb and not the study's own pipeline. In all, the sample holds 1.5 million to 2 million distinct CDR3 sequences, and 32% of those were seen once. The ten largest clones capture 0.27% of the sample.

The receptor comes from a newborn girl in good health. Input material: cord blood. The V and J segments used are TRBV24-1 and TRBJ2-3, with 8 bases aligning to TRBD2. The CDR3 protein is CATSAAGATDTQYF. The nucleotide sequence is given as TGTGCCACCAGTGCAGCGGGAGCAACAGATACGCAGTATTTT.